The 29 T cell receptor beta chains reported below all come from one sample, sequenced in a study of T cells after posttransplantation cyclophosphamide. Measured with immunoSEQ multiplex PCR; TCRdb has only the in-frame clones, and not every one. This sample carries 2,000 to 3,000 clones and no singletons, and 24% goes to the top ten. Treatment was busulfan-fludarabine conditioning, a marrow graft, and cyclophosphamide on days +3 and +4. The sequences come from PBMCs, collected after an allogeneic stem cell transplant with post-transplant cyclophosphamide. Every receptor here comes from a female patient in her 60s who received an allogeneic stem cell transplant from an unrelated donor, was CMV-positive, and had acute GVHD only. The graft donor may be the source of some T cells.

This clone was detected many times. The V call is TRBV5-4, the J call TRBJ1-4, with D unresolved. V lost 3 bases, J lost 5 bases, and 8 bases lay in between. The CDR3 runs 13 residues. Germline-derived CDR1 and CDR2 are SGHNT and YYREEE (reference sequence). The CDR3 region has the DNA TGTGCCAGCAGCTCAAGAGGCAATGAAAAACTGTTTTTT. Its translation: CASSSRGNEKLFF.

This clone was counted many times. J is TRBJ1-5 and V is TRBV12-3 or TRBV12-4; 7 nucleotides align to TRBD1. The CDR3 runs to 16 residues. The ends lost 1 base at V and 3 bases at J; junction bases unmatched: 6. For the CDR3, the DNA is TGTGCCAGCAGTTTAGGCCCCGGGACAGTCAATCAGCCCCAGCATTTT. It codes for CASSLGPGTVNQPQHF.

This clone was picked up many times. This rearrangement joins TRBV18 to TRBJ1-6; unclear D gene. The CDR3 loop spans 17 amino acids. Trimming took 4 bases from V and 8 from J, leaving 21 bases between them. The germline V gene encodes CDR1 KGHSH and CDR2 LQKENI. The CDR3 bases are TGTGCCAGCTCACGCCCTTTTGGCGGGCGCATGGATTCACCCCTCCACTTT. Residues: CASSRPFGGRMDSPLHF.

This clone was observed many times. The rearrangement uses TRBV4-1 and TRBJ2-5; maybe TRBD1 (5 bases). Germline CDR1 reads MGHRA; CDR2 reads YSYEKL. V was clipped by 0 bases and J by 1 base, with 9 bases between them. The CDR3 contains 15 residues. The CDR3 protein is CASSQEMGRQETQYF. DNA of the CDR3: TGCGCCAGCAGCCAAGAAATGGGGCGCCAAGAGACCCAGTACTTC.

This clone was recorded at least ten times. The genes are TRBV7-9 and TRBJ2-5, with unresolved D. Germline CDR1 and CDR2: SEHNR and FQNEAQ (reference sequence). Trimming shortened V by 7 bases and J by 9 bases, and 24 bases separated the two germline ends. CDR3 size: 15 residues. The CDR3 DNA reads TGTGCCAGCACCCCAACTTCTATGGCAATAAGGGCCCAGTACTTC. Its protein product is CASTPTSMAIRAQYF.

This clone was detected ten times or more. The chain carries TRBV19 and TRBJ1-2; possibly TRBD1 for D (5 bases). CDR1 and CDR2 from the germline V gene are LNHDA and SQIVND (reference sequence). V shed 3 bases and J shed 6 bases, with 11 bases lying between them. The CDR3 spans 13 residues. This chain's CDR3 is CASSIWGGDGYTF. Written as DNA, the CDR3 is TGTGCCAGTAGTATTTGGGGCGGAGATGGCTACACCTTC.

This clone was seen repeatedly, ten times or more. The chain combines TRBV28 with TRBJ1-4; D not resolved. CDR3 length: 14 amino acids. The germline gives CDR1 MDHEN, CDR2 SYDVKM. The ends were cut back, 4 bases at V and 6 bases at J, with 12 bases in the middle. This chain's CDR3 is CASSSLTAYEKLFF. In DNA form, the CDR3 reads TGTGCCAGCAGTTCTTTAACTGCGTATGAAAAACTGTTTTTT. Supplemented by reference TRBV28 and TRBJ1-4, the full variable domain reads DVKVTQSSRYLVKRTGEKVFLECVQDMDHENMFWYRQDPGLGLRLIYFSYDVKMKEKGDIPEGYSVSREKKERFSLILESASTNQTSMYLCASSSLTAYEKLFFGSGTQLSVL.

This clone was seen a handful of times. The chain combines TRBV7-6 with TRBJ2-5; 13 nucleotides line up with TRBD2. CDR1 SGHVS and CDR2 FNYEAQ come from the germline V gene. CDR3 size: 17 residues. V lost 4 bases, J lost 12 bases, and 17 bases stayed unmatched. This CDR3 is CASSSPLRTSGGVVKYF. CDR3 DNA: TGTGCCAGCAGCTCTCCCCTCCGGACTAGCGGGGGCGTGGTAAAGTACTTC. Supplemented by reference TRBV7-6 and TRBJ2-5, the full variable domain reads GAGVSQSPRYKVTKRGQDVALRCDPISGHVSLYWYRQALGQGPEFLTYFNYEAQQDKSGLPNDRFSAERPEGSISTLTIQRTEQRDSAMYRCASSSPLRTSGGVVKYFGPGTRLLVL.

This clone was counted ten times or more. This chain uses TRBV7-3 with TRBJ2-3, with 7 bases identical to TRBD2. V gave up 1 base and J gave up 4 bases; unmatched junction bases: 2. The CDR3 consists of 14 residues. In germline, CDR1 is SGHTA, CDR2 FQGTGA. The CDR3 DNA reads TGTGCCAGCAGCTTAAGCGCGGGGGCAGATACGCAGTATTTT. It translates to CASSLSAGADTQYF.

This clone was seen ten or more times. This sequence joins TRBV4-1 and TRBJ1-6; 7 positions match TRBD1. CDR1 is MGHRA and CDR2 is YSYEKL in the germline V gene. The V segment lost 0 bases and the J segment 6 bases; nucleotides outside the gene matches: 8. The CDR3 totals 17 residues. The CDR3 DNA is TGCGCCAGCAGCCAAGACGGGGTCGGGACAGTTAATTCACCCCTCCACTTT. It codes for CASSQDGVGTVNSPLHF.

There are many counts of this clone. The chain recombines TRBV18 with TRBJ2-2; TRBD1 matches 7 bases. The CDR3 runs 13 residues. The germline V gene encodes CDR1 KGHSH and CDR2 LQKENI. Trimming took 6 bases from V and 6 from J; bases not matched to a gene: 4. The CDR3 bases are TGTGCCAGCTCCCGCGACAGGGCCGGGGAGCTGTTTTTT. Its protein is CASSRDRAGELFF.

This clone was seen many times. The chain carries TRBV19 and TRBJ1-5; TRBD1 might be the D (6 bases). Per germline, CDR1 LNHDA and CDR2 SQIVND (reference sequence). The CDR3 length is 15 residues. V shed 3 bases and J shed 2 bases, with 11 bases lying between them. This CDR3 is CASSILGAGNQPQHF. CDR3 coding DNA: TGTGCCAGTAGTATTTTGGGGGCTGGCAATCAGCCCCAGCATTTT.

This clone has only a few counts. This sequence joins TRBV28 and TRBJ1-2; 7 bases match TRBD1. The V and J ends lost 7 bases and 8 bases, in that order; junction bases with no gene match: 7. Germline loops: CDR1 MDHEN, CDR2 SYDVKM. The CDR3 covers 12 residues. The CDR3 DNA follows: TGTGCCAGCACGGAGGGGGCGCGCGGCTACACCTTC. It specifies CASTEGARGYTF.

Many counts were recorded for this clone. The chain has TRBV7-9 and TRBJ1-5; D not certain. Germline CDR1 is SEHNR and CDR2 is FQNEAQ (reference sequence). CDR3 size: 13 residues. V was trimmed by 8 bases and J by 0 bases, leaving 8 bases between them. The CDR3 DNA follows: TGTGCCAGCGCGCAACTTAGCAATCAGCCCCAGCATTTT. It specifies CASAQLSNQPQHF. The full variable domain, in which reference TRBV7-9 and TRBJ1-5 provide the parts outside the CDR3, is DTGVSQNPRHKITKRGQNVTFRCDPISEHNRLYWYRQTLGQGPEFLTYFQNEAQLEKSRLLSDRFSAERPKGSFSTLEIQRTEQGDSAMYLCASAQLSNQPQHFGDGTRLSIL.

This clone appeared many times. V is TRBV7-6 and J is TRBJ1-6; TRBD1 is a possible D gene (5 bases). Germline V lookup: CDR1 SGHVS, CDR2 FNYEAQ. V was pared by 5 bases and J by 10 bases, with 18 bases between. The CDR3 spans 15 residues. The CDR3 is CASSLSGEGGSPLHF. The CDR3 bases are TGTGCCAGCAGCCTTTCGGGGGAGGGCGGCTCACCCCTCCACTTT.

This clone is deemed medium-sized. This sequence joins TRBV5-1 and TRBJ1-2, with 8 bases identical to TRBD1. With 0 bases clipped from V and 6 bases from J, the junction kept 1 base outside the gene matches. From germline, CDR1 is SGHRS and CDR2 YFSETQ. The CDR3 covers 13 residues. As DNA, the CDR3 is TGCGCCAGCAGCTTGGGGACAGGGCATGGCTACACCTTC. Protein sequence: CASSLGTGHGYTF.

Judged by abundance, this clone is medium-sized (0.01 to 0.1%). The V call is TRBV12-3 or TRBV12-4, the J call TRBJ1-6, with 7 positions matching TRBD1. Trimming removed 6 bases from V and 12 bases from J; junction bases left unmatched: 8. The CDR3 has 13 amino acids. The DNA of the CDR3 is TGTGCCAGCAGATACAGGGGCGGAGGACCCCTCCACTTT. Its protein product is CASRYRGGGPLHF.

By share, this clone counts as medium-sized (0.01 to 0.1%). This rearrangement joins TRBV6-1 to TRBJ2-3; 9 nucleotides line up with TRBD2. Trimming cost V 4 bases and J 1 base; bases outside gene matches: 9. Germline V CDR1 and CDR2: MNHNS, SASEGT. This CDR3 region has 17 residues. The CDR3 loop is CASSGWASGARTDTQYF. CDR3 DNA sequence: TGTGCCAGCAGTGGGTGGGCTAGCGGGGCCCGCACAGATACGCAGTATTTT.

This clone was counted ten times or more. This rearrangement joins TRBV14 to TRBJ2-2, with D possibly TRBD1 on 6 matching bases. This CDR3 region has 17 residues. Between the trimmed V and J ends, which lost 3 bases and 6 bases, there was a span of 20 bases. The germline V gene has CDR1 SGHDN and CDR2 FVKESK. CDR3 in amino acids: CASSQRQGSGNAGELFF. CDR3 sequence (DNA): TGTGCCAGCAGCCAGAGGCAGGGGTCAGGCAACGCCGGGGAGCTGTTTTTT.

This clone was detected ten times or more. This CDR3 reads CASSDYMTSGSYEQYF. CDR3 nucleotides: TGTGCCAGCAGTGATTATATGACTAGCGGATCCTACGAGCAGTACTTC. The V gene is TRBV25-1, the J gene TRBJ2-7, with TRBD2 identical over 9 bases. V shed 3 bases and J 1 base; nucleotides not matched to a gene: 7. This CDR3 has 16 residues. Germline CDR1 reads MGHDK; CDR2 reads SYGVNS.

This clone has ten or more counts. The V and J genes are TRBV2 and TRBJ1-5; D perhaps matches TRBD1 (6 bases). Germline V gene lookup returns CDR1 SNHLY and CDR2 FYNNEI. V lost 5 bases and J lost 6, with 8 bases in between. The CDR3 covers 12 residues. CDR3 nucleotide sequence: TGTGCCAGCAGTATACAGGGTCAGCCCCAGCATTTT. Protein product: CASSIQGQPQHF.

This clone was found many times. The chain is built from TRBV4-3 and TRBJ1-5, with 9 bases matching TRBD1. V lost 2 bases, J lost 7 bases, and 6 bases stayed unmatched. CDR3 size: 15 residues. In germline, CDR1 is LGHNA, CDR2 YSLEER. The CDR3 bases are TGCGCCAGCAGCCAACGGTACAGGGGGCTACAGCCCCAGCATTTT. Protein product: CASSQRYRGLQPQHF.

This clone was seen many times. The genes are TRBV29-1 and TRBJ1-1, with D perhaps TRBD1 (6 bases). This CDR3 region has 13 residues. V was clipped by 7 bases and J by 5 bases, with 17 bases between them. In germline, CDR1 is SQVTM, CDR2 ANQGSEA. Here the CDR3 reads CSAALQGGTEAFF. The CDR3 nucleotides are TGCAGCGCCGCCTTACAGGGTGGGACTGAAGCTTTCTTT.

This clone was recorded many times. The CDR3 protein is CASSFGRERANYGYTF. DNA for the CDR3: TGTGCCAGCAGCTTTGGCAGGGAAAGAGCTAACTATGGCTACACCTTC. J is TRBJ1-2 and V is TRBV7-9, with D possibly TRBD1 on 5 matching bases. The CDR3 has 16 residues. Germline-derived CDR1 and CDR2 are SEHNR and FQNEAQ (reference sequence). V was clipped by 3 bases and J by 0 bases, with 14 bases between them.

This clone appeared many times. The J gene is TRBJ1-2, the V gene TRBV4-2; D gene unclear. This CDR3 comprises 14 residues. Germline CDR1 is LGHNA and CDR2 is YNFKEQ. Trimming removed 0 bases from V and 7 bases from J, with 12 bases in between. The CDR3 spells CASSQETGLGGYTF. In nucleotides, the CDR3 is TGTGCCAGCAGCCAAGAAACGGGGTTAGGTGGCTACACCTTC.

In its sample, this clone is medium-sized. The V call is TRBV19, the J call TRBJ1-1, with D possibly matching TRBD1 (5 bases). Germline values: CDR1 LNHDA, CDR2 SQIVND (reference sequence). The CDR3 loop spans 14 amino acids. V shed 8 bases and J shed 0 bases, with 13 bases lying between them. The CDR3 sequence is CASGFWGVNTEAFF. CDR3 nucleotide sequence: TGTGCCAGTGGGTTTTGGGGCGTGAACACTGAAGCTTTCTTT.

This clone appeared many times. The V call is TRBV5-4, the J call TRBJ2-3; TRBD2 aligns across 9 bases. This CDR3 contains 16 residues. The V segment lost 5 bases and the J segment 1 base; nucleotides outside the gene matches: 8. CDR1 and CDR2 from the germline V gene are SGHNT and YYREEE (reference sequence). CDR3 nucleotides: TGTGCCAGCAGTGTAGAGACTAGCGGACGCACAGATACGCAGTATTTT. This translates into CASSVETSGRTDTQYF.

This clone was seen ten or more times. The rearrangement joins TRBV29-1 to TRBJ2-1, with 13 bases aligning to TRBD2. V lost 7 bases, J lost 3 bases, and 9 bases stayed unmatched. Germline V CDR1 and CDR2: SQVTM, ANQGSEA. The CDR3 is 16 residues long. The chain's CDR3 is CSAMGLAGSNYNEQFF. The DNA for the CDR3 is TGCAGCGCGATGGGACTAGCGGGGAGCAACTACAATGAGCAGTTCTTC.

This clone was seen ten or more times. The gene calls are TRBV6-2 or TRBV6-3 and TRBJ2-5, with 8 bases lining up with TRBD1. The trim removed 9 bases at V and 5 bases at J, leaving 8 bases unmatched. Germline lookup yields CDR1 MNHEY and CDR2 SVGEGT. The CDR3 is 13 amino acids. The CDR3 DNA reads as TGTGCCAGTCGCCAGACAGGGGAGGAGACCCAGTACTTC. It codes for CASRQTGEETQYF.